The 25 T cell receptor beta chains listed next were all sequenced from one sample in a study of spatial heterogeneity in lung cancer. Study observations and caveats: It was found that expanded intratumoral alpha and beta TCR counts tracked tumor mutation counts.

The time point here: sample taken at primary tumor resection. TCRdb independently ran MiXCR on the 5' RACE reads; one entry per CDR3 protein. The sample shows over 15,000 distinct CDR3 sequences, 6.5% to 8% of them seen only once. The antigens of these receptors remain unknown. The specimen was lung tumor tissue, collected at surgery. Receptors were obtained from a female donor with early-stage non-small cell lung cancer.

In its sample, this clonotype was seen many times. This beta chain appears as a stray read in a library generated for alpha chains; its size is not informative. V is TRBV10-3 and J is TRBJ2-3; D is ambiguous. V lost 4 bases and J lost 5, with 13 bases in between. The CDR3 extends over 14 amino acids. The V gene's germline CDR1 is ENHRY and CDR2 SYGVKD. The CDR3: CAISASQSGDTQYF. In DNA form, the CDR3 reads TGTGCCATCAGTGCGTCGCAGTCAGGAGATACGCAGTATTTT.

This clonotype has at least ten counts. This beta chain lies outside the target of a library built for alpha chains; its clone size means little. V gene TRBV2 combines with J gene TRBJ2-3, with 7 bases matching TRBD2. This CDR3 is built from 14 residues. Germline CDR1 and CDR2: SNHLY and FYNNEI. Unmatched junction bases numbered 10, after V lost 7 bases and J lost 6 bases. The CDR3 reads CASTGRGFADTQYF. CDR3 bases: TGTGCCAGCACAGGGCGGGGGTTTGCGGATACGCAGTATTTT.

This clonotype was observed at least ten times. This beta chain slipped into a library made for alpha chains as a stray read, so its size is not meaningful. The chain recombines TRBV2 with TRBJ2-1, with D hard to call. CDR3 length equals 13 residues. Trimming stripped 7 bases from V and 7 bases from J, with 14 bases between. Germline loops: CDR1 SNHLY, CDR2 FYNNEI. As DNA, the CDR3 is TGTGCCAGCAAATCGCCAAGCCTAAATGAGCAGTTCTTC. Translation: CASKSPSLNEQFF.

The table lists this clonotype with many counts. For a library built for alpha chains, this beta chain is a stray read; little rests on its size. The chain carries TRBV7-9 and TRBJ2-2; D ambiguous. CDR3 length: 13 amino acids. Germline V CDR1 and CDR2: SEHNR, FQNEAQ (reference sequence). V lost 5 bases and J lost 6, with 10 bases in between. The CDR3 is CASSTYSAGELFF. In DNA form, the CDR3 reads TGTGCCAGCAGCACATACAGTGCCGGGGAGCTGTTTTTT. Full variable domain (outside the CDR3, taken from reference TRBV7-9 and TRBJ2-2): DTGVSQNPRHKITKRGQNVTFRCDPISEHNRLYWYRQTLGQGPEFLTYFQNEAQLEKSRLLSDRFSAERPKGSFSTLEIQRTEQGDSAMYLCASSTYSAGELFFGEGSRLTVL.

This clonotype came up many times. The library was designed around alpha chains, so this beta chain is a stray read whose abundance carries little weight. V usage is TRBV28 and J usage is TRBJ2-3; D may match TRBD1 or TRBD2 (5 bases each). Germline CDR1 MDHEN, CDR2 SYDVKM. Trimming cost V 8 bases and J 3 bases, with 12 bases left between them. This CDR3 is 13 amino acids long. CDR3 loop: CASGDEETDTQYF. CDR3 sequence (DNA): TGTGCCAGCGGGGACGAGGAAACAGATACGCAGTATTTT.

This clonotype is deemed medium-sized. This beta chain turned up in a library designed for alpha chains; as an off-target read, its abundance says little. The gene calls are TRBV29-1 and TRBJ2-7, with D tentatively TRBD1 (5 bases). This CDR3 is built from 13 residues. V gave up 5 bases and J gave up 6 bases, with 17 bases separating them. Germline V CDR1 and CDR2: SQVTM, ANQGSEA. CDR3 sequence (DNA): TGCAGCGTTCGATCACCAGGGTCATTCGAGCAGTACTTC. Translating gives CSVRSPGSFEQYF.

Remarks on this clonotype: The library was prepared for alpha chains; this beta chain is a stray read, so its frequency means little. V is TRBV7-9 and J is TRBJ1-1; D is perhaps TRBD1 (6 bases). The V end lost 10 bases, the J end lost 1 base, and 13 bases lay between the germline ends. The CDR3 spans 13 residues. Germline assignment: CDR1 SEHNR and CDR2 FQNEAQ (reference sequence). In nucleotides, the CDR3 is TGTGCCACCGGGGGCGCCGCGAACACTGAAGCTTTCTTT. It encodes CATGGAANTEAFF.

A remark on this clonotype: At one end, the junction sequence differs from germline, possibly due to a read error. This beta chain is a stray sequence in a library constructed for alpha chains; its clone size is not meaningful. The chain is built from TRBV7-8 and TRBJ1-6, with D perhaps TRBD1 (6 bases). Germline V CDR1 and CDR2: SGHVS, FQNEAQ. The CDR3 has 16 residues. CDR3 nucleotides: TGTGCCAGCAACTTAGGGGGGAGCTCCTATAATTCACCCCTCCACTTT. This codes for CASNLGGSSYNSPLHF.

A remark on this clonotype: With a much larger clone just one base away, this may be a read error. This beta chain turned up in a library designed for alpha chains; as an off-target read, its abundance says little. This chain joins TRBV2 and TRBJ1-6; D gene unclear. The CDR3 is 17 amino acids. Looked up from germline, CDR1 is SNHLY and CDR2 is FYNNEI. The CDR3: CTSIGQSTSSYNSPLHF. CDR3 sequence (DNA): TGTACCAGCATCGGGCAGTCGACTAGCTCCTATAATTCACCCCTCCACTTT.

This clonotype is labeled medium-sized. As an off-target read in a library built for alpha chains, this beta chain has a frequency of little significance. This chain joins TRBV6-2 or TRBV6-3 and TRBJ2-2; 9 positions agree with TRBD1. Trimming took 8 bases from V and 3 from J; bases not matched to a gene: 4. Germline V gene data show CDR1 as MNHEY and CDR2 as SVGEGT. This CDR3 has 14 residues. This CDR3 is CASHRGRDTGELFF. CDR3 in DNA: TGTGCCAGCCACAGGGGGCGTGACACCGGGGAGCTGTTTTTT.

As concerns this clonotype: Since it is a stray read in a library aimed at alpha chains, this beta chain has a size that is not meaningful. The V and J genes are TRBV20-1 and TRBJ1-5; TRBD1 might be the D (6 bases). Per the germline V gene, CDR1 is DFQATT and CDR2 is SNEGSKA (reference sequence). V gave up 0 bases and J gave up 0 bases, with 24 bases separating them. This CDR3 comprises 20 residues. CDR3 sequence (DNA): TGCAGTGCTAGAGAATGGGGATGGCAGGGGCGTTATTATAGCAATCAGCCCCAGCATTTT. This encodes CSAREWGWQGRYYSNQPQHF.

In its sample, this clonotype was seen many times. This beta chain is a stray sequence in a library constructed for alpha chains; its clone size is not meaningful. The chain has TRBV5-8 and TRBJ2-2; 7 positions match TRBD1. CDR1 SGHTS and CDR2 YDEGEE come from the germline V gene. The ends lost 5 bases at V and 3 bases at J; junction bases unmatched: 10. The CDR3 spans 16 residues. As DNA, the CDR3 is TGTGCCAGCAGGGGGGAAACAGGGGATGACACCGGGGAGCTGTTTTTT. It specifies CASRGETGDDTGELFF.

This clonotype appeared many times. This beta chain represents an off-target read in a library built for alpha chains; its size is of limited meaning. This chain joins TRBV7-2 and TRBJ1-4; 8 bases fit TRBD1. Unmatched junction bases numbered 7, after V lost 5 bases and J lost 5 bases. Germline V gene sequence: CDR1 SGHTA, CDR2 FQGNSA. CDR3 length: 15 amino acids. CDR3 sequence (DNA): TGTGCCAGCAGCCTCGCAGGGGGCAAAAATGAAAAACTGTTTTTT. Translated, it gives CASSLAGGKNEKLFF.

This clonotype was found many times. This beta chain is an off-target read within a library intended for alpha chains, so its frequency means little. The chain carries TRBV5-1 and TRBJ1-6; D is unresolved. V lost 1 base, J lost 8 bases, and 13 bases lay in between. Per the germline V gene, CDR1 is SGHRS and CDR2 is YFSETQ. This CDR3 is 15 amino acids long. The CDR3 is CASSLLPSLDSPLHF. For the CDR3, the DNA is TGCGCCAGCAGCTTGCTCCCTTCCCTGGATTCACCCCTCCACTTT.

This clonotype was picked up many times. This beta chain represents an off-target read in a library built for alpha chains; its size is of limited meaning. This sequence joins TRBV6-4 and TRBJ2-1; 9 nucleotides agree with TRBD2. CDR1 is MRHNA, CDR2 SNTAGT, per germline. The J segment lost 5 bases and the V segment lost 0 bases, leaving 5 bases of the junction unmatched. This CDR3 has 16 residues. CDR3 residues: CASSDSSSGGHNEQFF. DNA of the CDR3: TGTGCCAGCAGTGACTCGAGTAGCGGGGGCCACAATGAGCAGTTCTTC.

This clonotype was picked up many times. This beta chain is an off-target read within a library intended for alpha chains, so its frequency means little. This chain links TRBV12-3 or TRBV12-4 with TRBJ1-1, with D unresolved. V was trimmed by 4 bases and J by 11 bases, leaving 14 bases between them. The CDR3 has 12 residues. The CDR3 DNA follows: TGTGCCAGCAGTTCTAGGGTCTTATCGGCTTTCTTT. It translates to CASSSRVLSAFF.

The sample holds many counts of this clonotype. As an off-target read in a library built for alpha chains, this beta chain has a frequency of little significance. CDR3 amino acids: CASSYVTGNNSPLHF. Written as DNA, the CDR3 is TGTGCCAGCAGCTATGTAACAGGGAACAATTCACCCCTCCACTTT. The chain uses TRBV7-8 and TRBJ1-6; maybe TRBD1 (6 bases). Trimming cost V 4 bases and J 7 bases, with 14 bases left between them. The CDR3 runs to 15 residues. Per the germline V gene, CDR1 is SGHVS and CDR2 is FQNEAQ. Full variable domain (rest looked up from reference TRBV7-8 and TRBJ1-6): GAGVSQSPRYKVAKRGQDVALRCDPISGHVSLFWYQQALGQGPEFLTYFQNEAQLDKSGLPSDRFFAERPEGSVSTLKIQRTQQEDSAVYLCASSYVTGNNSPLHFGNGTRLTVT.

This clonotype was found many times. Little can be read into the size of this beta chain, an off-target read in a library designed for alpha chains. As DNA, the CDR3 is TGCGCCAGCGGGGCCCAGCGGGGGGACGCAGATACGCAGTATTTT. As protein: CASGAQRGDADTQYF. This sequence joins TRBV5-1 and TRBJ2-3; 9 bases are shared with TRBD2. The CDR3 has 15 amino acids. Germline-derived CDR1 and CDR2 are SGHRS and YFSETQ. V shed 7 bases and J 4 bases; nucleotides not matched to a gene: 10.

This clonotype was observed many times. Because this beta chain is a stray read in a library intended to capture alpha chains, its abundance should not be given much weight. J is TRBJ1-6 and V is TRBV3-1, with 8 bases lining up with TRBD1. This CDR3 spans 14 amino acids. Germline V gene sequence: CDR1 LGHDT, CDR2 YNNKEL (reference sequence). The V segment lost 4 bases and the J segment 8 bases; nucleotides outside the gene matches: 4. The CDR3: CASSPSTGDSPLHF. The CDR3 DNA is TGTGCCAGCAGCCCATCGACAGGGGATTCACCCCTCCACTTT.

This clonotype is categorized as medium-sized. Since it is a stray read in a library aimed at alpha chains, this beta chain has a size that is not meaningful. The chain is built from TRBV2 and TRBJ2-2, with 9 bases aligning to TRBD1. After removal of 6 bases from V and 6 bases from J, the junction contained 8 bases not matched to a gene. The CDR3 is 15 residues long. Germline CDR1 is SNHLY and CDR2 is FYNNEI. CDR3 sequence (DNA): TGTGCCAGCAGGGCGGACAGGGGCGTCGCCGGGGAGCTGTTTTTT. This codes for CASRADRGVAGELFF.

This clonotype has ten or more counts. Found in a library prepared for alpha chains, this beta chain is an off-target read, and its abundance has little meaning. The chain links TRBV7-2 to TRBJ2-3; TRBD1 might be the D (6 bases). CDR1 and CDR2 from the germline V gene are SGHTA and FQGNSA. The CDR3 extends over 15 amino acids. V dropped 5 bases and J dropped 5 bases, with 17 bases sitting between them. The CDR3 nucleotides read TGTGCCAGCAGCCGAGGGTTTTACAGGGAAGATACGCAGTATTTT. It specifies CASSRGFYREDTQYF.

This clonotype was observed many times. This beta chain came through as a stray read in a library set up for alpha chains, and its size says little. V usage is TRBV30 and J usage is TRBJ2-7, with 9 bases matching TRBD1. The J segment lost 3 bases and the V segment lost 4 bases, leaving 7 bases of the junction unmatched. This CDR3 has 14 residues. CDR1 and CDR2 from the germline V gene are GTSNPN and SVGIG (reference sequence). The CDR3 nucleotides are TGTGCCTGGACCCGTAACAGGGGGCACTACGAGCAGTACTTC. Its protein product is CAWTRNRGHYEQYF.

At least ten counts were recorded for this clonotype. This beta chain is off target for a library built for alpha chains, so its abundance means little. This chain links TRBV4-1 with TRBJ1-2; 8 bases fit TRBD1. V was clipped by 0 bases and J by 8 bases; unmatched bases: 14. Germline-derived CDR1 and CDR2 are MGHRA and YSYEKL. This CDR3 is 17 amino acids long. CDR3 sequence: CASSQDPGQVSLRGYTF. The CDR3 coding sequence is TGCGCCAGCAGCCAAGATCCGGGACAGGTTTCCCTGAGGGGCTACACCTTC.

This clonotype was seen many times. The library was prepared for alpha chains; this beta chain is a stray read, so its frequency means little. The gene calls are TRBV6-6 and TRBJ2-3; TRBD2 aligns across 8 bases. The V segment lost 4 bases and the J segment 6 bases; nucleotides outside the gene matches: 15. Germline V lookup: CDR1 MNHNY, CDR2 SVGAGI (reference sequence). CDR3 size: 17 residues. DNA for the CDR3: TGTGCCAGCAGTTCCCTTATTAGCGGGGCCCCGGGGGATACGCAGTATTTT. As protein: CASSSLISGAPGDTQYF.

In its sample, this clonotype was seen many times. This beta chain lies outside the target of a library built for alpha chains; its clone size means little. The CDR3 region has the DNA TGTGCCAGCAGTCAAGGCGGACAGCACGAGCAGTACTTC. It specifies CASSQGGQHEQYF. V gene TRBV28 combines with J gene TRBJ2-7, with D tentatively TRBD1 (6 bases). The length of the CDR3 is 13 residues. V shed 5 bases and J shed 5 bases, with 13 bases lying between them. Germline lookup yields CDR1 MDHEN and CDR2 SYDVKM.